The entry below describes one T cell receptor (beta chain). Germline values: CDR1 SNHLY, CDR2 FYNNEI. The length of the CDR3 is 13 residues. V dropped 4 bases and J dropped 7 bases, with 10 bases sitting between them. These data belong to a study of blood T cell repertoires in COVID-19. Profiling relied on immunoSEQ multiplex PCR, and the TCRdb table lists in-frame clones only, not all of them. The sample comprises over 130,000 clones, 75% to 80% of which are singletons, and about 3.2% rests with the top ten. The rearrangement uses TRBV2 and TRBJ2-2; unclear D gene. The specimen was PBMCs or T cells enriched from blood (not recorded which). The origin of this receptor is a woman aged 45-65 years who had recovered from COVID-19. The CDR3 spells CASSAETGGELFF. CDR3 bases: TGTGCCAGCAGTGCGGAAACGGGCGGGGAGCTGTTTTTT.